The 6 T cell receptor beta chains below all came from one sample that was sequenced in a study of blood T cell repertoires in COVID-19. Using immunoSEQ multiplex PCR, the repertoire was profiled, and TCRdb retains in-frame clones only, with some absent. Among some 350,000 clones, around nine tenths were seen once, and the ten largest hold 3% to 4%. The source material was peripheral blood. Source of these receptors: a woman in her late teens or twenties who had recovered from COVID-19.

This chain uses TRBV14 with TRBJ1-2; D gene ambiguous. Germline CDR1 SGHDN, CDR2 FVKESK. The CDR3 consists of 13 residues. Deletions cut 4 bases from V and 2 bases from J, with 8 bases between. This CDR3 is CASSRQRNYGYTF. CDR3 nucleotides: TGTGCCAGCAGCCGTCAACGGAACTATGGCTACACCTTC. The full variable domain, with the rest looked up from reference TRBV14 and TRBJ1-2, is EAGVTQFPSHSVIEKGQTVTLRCDPISGHDNLYWYRRVMGKEIKFLLHFVKESKQDESGMPNNRFLAERTGGTYSTLKVQPAELEDSGVYFCASSRQRNYGYTFGSGTRLTVV.

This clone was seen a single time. The CDR3 coding sequence is TGTGCCAGCAGCCCGCCCGGCGGTGCGGCCAATGAGCAGTTCTTC. Amino acids: CASSPPGGAANEQFF. The chain uses TRBV7-6 and TRBJ2-1; D is unresolved. The V gene lost 5 bases and the J gene lost 6 bases, with 17 bases spanning the gap. The CDR3 contains 15 residues. Germline CDR1 SGHVS, CDR2 FNYEAQ.

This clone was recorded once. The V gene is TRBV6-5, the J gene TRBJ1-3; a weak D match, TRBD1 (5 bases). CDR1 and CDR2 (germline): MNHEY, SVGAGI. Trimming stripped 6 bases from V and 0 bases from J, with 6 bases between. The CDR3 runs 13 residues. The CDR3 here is CASSGGSGNTIYF. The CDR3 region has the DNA TGTGCCAGCAGCGGGGGCTCTGGAAACACCATATATTTT.

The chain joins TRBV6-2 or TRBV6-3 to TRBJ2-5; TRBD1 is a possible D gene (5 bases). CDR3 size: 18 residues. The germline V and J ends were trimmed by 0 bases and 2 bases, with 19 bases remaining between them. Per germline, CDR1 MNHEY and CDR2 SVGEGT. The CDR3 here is CASSYSIVRASGQETQYF. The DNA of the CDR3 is TGTGCCAGCAGTTACTCGATTGTCAGGGCTTCGGGTCAAGAGACCCAGTACTTC.

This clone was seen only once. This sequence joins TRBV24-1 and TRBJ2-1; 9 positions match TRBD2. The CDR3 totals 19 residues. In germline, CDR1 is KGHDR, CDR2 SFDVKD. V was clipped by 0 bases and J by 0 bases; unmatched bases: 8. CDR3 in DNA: TGTGCCACCAGTGATTTGCAGATAGATAGCGGGGGCTCCTACAATGAGCAGTTCTTC. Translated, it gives CATSDLQIDSGGSYNEQFF.

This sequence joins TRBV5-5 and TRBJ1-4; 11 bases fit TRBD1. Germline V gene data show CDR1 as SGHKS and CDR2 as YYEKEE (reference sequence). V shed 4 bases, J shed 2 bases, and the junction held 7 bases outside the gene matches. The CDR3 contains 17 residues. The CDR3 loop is CASSERTGGTTNEKLFF. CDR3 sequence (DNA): TGTGCCAGCAGCGAGCGGACAGGGGGCACGACTAATGAAAAACTGTTTTTT. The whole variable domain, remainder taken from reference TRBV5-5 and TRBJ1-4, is DAGVTQSPTHLIKTRGQQVTLRCSPISGHKSVSWYQQVLGQGPQFIFQYYEKEERGRGNFPDRFSARQFPNYSSELNVNALLLGDSALYLCASSERTGGTTNEKLFFGSGTQLSVL.